These T cell receptor beta chains were read from a single sample in a study of CD8+CD57+ T cells in acquired aplastic anemia. TCRdb redid the calling of the reads with MiXCR, one entry per CDR3 protein. The sample has 150,000 to 200,000 distinct CDR3 sequences; 64% are singletons. Material: sorted CD4+, CD8+, or CD8+CD57+ T cells (not recorded which) from PBMCs. The receptors were sampled from a human donor with severe aplastic anemia or a healthy control (not recorded which). Both conserved end residues are part of each CDR3. D genes are given only for firm matches. Part of the rows lack a size; the others show once, few, many or a class for expanded clones.

clone size,J gene,D gene,V gene,CDR3 DNA,CDR3 protein
NA,TRBJ2-3,NA,TRBV15,TGTGCCACCAGCAGTGGTAGGAGATCTAGCACAGATACGCAGTATTTT,CATSSGRRSSTDTQYF
NA,TRBJ2-7,NA,TRBV20-1,TGCAGTGCTAGGGGGGACCGACCTTCCTACGAGCAGTACTTC,CSARGDRPSYEQYF
once,TRBJ2-3,NA,TRBV24-1,TGTGCCACCGCTGGGGCGGGGAGCACAGATACGCAGTATTTT,CATAGAGSTDTQYF
NA,TRBJ1-4,NA,TRBV7-2,TGTGCCAGCAGCTTATGGGCGACTTTTCTAAATGAAAAACTGTTTTTT,CASSLWATFLNEKLFF
NA,TRBJ2-1,NA,TRBV4-1,TGCGCCAGCAGCCAAGACGTACTTAACAATGAGCAGTTCTTC,CASSQDVLNNEQFF
NA,TRBJ2-1,TRBD2,TRBV5-1,TGCGCCACCCAATTTGAGCGGGGGGCATTCGATGAGCAGTTCTTC,CATQFERGAFDEQFF
many,TRBJ2-2,TRBD1,TRBV13,TGTGCCAGCAGCCCCAATCCGGGACAGGGGTTCACCGGGGAGCTGTTTTTT,CASSPNPGQGFTGELFF
many,TRBJ1-1,NA,TRBV5-6,TGTGCCAGCAGCTTGGTGGCCATGAACACTGAAGCTTTCTTT,CASSLVAMNTEAFF
NA,TRBJ1-2,NA,TRBV19,TGTGCCAGTAGTCCAGGGTTTGACTATGGCTACACCTTC,CASSPGFDYGYTF
NA,TRBJ1-5,NA,TRBV7-6,TGTGCCAGCAGCTTAAGCGAACGACAGCCCCAGCATTTT,CASSLSERQPQHF
NA,TRBJ1-1,TRBD1,TRBV19,TGTGCCAGTAGAACCGGGACAGGGAAGGGGGACACTGAAGCTTTCTTT,CASRTGTGKGDTEAFF
NA,TRBJ2-5,NA,TRBV15,TGTGCCACCAGCAGAGCAGGACGGGGCGGGGAGACCCAGTACTTC,CATSRAGRGGETQYF
NA,TRBJ1-1,NA,TRBV10-3,TGTGCCATCAGTGGGACAGTGAACACTGAAGCTTTCTTT,CAISGTVNTEAFF
NA,TRBJ2-1,NA,TRBV10-2,TGCGCCAGCTCCGGGGGTAATGAGCAGTTCTTC,CASSGGNEQFF
NA,TRBJ1-1,NA,TRBV20-1,TGCAGTGCTCATCTTTCAGGGAGCGGAGCGGCTTTCTTT,CSAHLSGSGAAFF
NA,TRBJ1-6,NA,TRBV5-8,TGTGCCAGCAGCCCGAAAGGGAGGTGGAATTCACCCCTCCACTTT,CASSPKGRWNSPLHF
once,TRBJ2-5,NA,TRBV7-2,TGTGCCAGCACCCACGGACGTCAAGAGACCCAGTACTTC,CASTHGRQETQYF
NA,TRBJ1-2,NA,TRBV7-9,TGTGCCAGCAGCTTGACTAAATTCTATGGCTACACCTTC,CASSLTKFYGYTF
NA,TRBJ1-5,TRBD1,TRBV15,TGTGCCACCAGTCCAAGAAGACAGGGAACATTGAATCAGCCCCAGCATTTT,CATSPRRQGTLNQPQHF
few,TRBJ1-1,TRBD1,TRBV7-9,TGTGCCAGCAGCCGACGGACAGGAGGCACTGAAGCTTTCTTT,CASSRRTGGTEAFF
NA,TRBJ2-7,TRBD1,TRBV20-1,TGCAGTGCTCAACTCGACAGGGCGACCTACGAGCAGTACTTC,CSAQLDRATYEQYF
NA,TRBJ2-3,TRBD2,TRBV19,TGTGCCAGTGGCGGGGGAGATACGCAGTATTTT,CASGGGDTQYF
once,TRBJ2-5,NA,TRBV11-1,TGTGCCAGCAGCTTCGGTCCTCGGGCCCAGTACTTC,CASSFGPRAQYF
NA,TRBJ1-1,NA,TRBV7-9,TGTGCCAGCAGCTTTTCGCTCCCCTCGGCTTTCTTT,CASSFSLPSAFF
NA,TRBJ2-7,NA,TRBV5-1,TGCGCCAGCAGCTTAGAGGCTTCAAGCTCCTACGAGCAGTACTTC,CASSLEASSSYEQYF
NA,TRBJ1-1,NA,TRBV15,TGTGCCACCAGCGTAAGTCAAACAGCTATGAACACTGAGGCTTTCTTT,CATSVSQTAMNTEAFF
many,TRBJ1-5,TRBD1,TRBV19,TGTGCCAGTAGTATTGGTGGGACAGGGAATTTCCCCAATCAGCCCCAGCATTTT,CASSIGGTGNFPNQPQHF
NA,TRBJ1-2,NA,TRBV25-1,TGTGCCAGCAGGTTATCGGGCAGCTATGGCTACACCTTC,CASRLSGSYGYTF
NA,TRBJ2-7,NA,TRBV30,TGTGCCTGGAGTGTACGGTCCCCCGGGTACGAGCAGTACTTC,CAWSVRSPGYEQYF
many,TRBJ1-1,NA,TRBV7-6,TGTGCCAGCAGCTTAGGGGGTTCGGGCACTGAAGCTTTCTTT,CASSLGGSGTEAFF
few,TRBJ2-3,NA,TRBV11-1,TGTGCCAGCAGCTCTGACAGCACAGATACGCAGTATTTT,CASSSDSTDTQYF
NA,TRBJ2-2,TRBD2,TRBV7-9,TGTGCCAGCAGCTTTTCGAGCGGGGGGGGCGGGGAGCTGTTTTTT,CASSFSSGGGGELFF
many,TRBJ1-2,TRBD1,TRBV12-5,TGTGCTAGTGGTCACGGACAGGAAGGGTATGGCTACACCTTC,CASGHGQEGYGYTF
once,TRBJ2-7,TRBD1,TRBV29-1,TGTAGCGCTGGATTCGGACAGGGGGCTGACGAGCAGTACTTC,CSAGFGQGADEQYF
NA,TRBJ1-5,NA,TRBV24-1,TGTGCCACCAGTGATTTGCCCAGGGGAAATCAGCCCCAGCATTTT,CATSDLPRGNQPQHF
NA,TRBJ1-1,TRBD1,TRBV10-1,TGCGCCGGCAGACAGGGTATGAACACTGAAGCTTTCTTT,CAGRQGMNTEAFF
NA,TRBJ1-6,TRBD1,TRBV20-1,TGCAGTGCCCATCGGACAGGGGGGAATGGTTCACCCCTCCACTTT,CSAHRTGGNGSPLHF
NA,TRBJ2-7,NA,TRBV4-1,TGCGCCAGCAGCCAAGGACAGAGCTCCTACGGGCAGTACTTC,CASSQGQSSYGQYF
NA,TRBJ1-1,NA,TRBV12-3/TRBV12-4,TGTGCCAGCAGGAGGGTTTTTATGAACACTGAAGCTTTCTTT,CASRRVFMNTEAFF
NA,TRBJ2-1,TRBD2,TRBV12-3/TRBV12-4,TGTGCCAGCAGTCAAAATCTAGCGGGGGGGTTCTTC,CASSQNLAGGFF